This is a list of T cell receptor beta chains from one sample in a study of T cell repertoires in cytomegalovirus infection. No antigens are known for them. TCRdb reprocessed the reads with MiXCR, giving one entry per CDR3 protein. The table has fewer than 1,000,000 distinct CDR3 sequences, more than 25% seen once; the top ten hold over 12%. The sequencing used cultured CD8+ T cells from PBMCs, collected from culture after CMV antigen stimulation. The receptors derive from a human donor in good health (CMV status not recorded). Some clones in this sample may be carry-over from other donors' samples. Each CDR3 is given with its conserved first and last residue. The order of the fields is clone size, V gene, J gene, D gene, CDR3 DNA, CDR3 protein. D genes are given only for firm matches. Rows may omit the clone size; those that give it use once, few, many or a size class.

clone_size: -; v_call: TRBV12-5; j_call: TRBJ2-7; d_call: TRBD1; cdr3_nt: TGTGCTAGTGGTGACCCTGACAGGGGGGCCTCCTACGAGCAGTACTTC; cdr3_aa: CASGDPDRGASYEQYF
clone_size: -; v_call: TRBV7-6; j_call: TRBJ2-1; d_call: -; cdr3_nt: TGTGCCAGCAGATCTTGGGAGGGGACAAGCTCCTACAATGAGCAGTTCTTC; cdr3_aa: CASRSWEGTSSYNEQFF
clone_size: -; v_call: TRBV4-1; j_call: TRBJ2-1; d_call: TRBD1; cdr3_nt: TGCGCCAGCAGCCACGAACAGGGGGCCGGCAATGAGCAGTTCTTC; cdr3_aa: CASSHEQGAGNEQFF
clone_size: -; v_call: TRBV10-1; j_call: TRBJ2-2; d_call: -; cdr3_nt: TGCGCCAGCAGTGATAGCCGGGGGGCGGCCGGGGAGCTGTTTTTT; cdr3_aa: CASSDSRGAAGELFF
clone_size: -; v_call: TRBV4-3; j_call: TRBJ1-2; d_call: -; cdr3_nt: TGCGCCAGCAGCCAAGATGGATGGAGAACTAACTATGGCTACACCTTC; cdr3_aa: CASSQDGWRTNYGYTF
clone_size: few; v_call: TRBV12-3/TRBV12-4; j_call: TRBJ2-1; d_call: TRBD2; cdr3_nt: TGTGCCAGCAGCATAGCGGGGGGGCCTTTAGGCAATGAGCAGTTCTTC; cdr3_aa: CASSIAGGPLGNEQFF
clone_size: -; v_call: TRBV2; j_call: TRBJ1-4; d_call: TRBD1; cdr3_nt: TGTGCCAGCAGTGACCCGGGACAGGGGTTTGGAAAACTGTTTTTT; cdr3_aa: CASSDPGQGFGKLFF
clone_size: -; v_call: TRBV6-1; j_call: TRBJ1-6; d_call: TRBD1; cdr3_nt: TGTGCCAGCAGCCTTACCCCAGGGGGCAAAGTCTCCTATAATTCACCCCTCCACTTT; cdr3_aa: CASSLTPGGKVSYNSPLHF
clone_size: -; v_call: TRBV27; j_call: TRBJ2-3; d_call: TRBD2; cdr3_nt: TGTGCCAGCACCCCCACCGGGAGCGGGGGGGATACGCAGTATTTT; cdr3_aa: CASTPTGSGGDTQYF
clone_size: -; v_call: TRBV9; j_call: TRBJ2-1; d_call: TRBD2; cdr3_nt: TGTGCCAGCAGCACCCCTCTAGCGGGGGCCTTCAATGAGCAGTTCTTC; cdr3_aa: CASSTPLAGAFNEQFF
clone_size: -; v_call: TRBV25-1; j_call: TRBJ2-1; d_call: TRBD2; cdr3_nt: TGTGCCAGCAGTGAGGGGCGGGGGGGTAACAATGAGCAGTTCTTC; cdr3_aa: CASSEGRGGNNEQFF
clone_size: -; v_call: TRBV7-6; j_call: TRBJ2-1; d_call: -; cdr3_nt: TGTGCCAGCAGCTTAGCGTTAACAAGTACTGAGCAGTTCTTC; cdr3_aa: CASSLALTSTEQFF
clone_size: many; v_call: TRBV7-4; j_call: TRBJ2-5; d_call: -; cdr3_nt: TGTGCCAGCAGCTTATTTCTACAGGGGGGGATAAGACTCCAAGAGACCCAGTACTTC; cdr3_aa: CASSLFLQGGIRLQETQYF
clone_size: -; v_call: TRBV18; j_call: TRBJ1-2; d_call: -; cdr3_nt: TGTGCCAGCTCACCAAAGGACAAATTCTATGGCTACACCTTC; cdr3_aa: CASSPKDKFYGYTF
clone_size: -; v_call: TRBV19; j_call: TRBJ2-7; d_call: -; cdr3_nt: TGTGCCAGTAGTATGTCTACCTCCTACGAGCAGTACTTC; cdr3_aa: CASSMSTSYEQYF
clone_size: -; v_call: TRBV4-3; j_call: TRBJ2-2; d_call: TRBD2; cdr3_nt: TGCGCCAGCAGCCAAGTGGCGGGGGTAGCGAACACCGGGGAGCTGTTTTTT; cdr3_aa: CASSQVAGVANTGELFF
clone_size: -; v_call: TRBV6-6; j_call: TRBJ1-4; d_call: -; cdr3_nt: TGTGCCAGCAATCCACCTCCCCGGACTAATGAAAAACTGTTTTTT; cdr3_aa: CASNPPPRTNEKLFF
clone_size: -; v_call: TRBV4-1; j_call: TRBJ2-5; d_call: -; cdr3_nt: TGCGCCAGCAGCCAAGTAAGCCGGAGCCAAGAGACCCAGTACTTC; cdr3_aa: CASSQVSRSQETQYF
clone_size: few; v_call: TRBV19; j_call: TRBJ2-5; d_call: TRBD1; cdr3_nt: TGTGCCAGTAGTCGGACAGGGGTCCAAGAGACCCAGTACTTC; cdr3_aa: CASSRTGVQETQYF
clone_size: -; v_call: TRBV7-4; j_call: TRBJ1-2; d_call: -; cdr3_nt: TGTGCCAGCACCGGGGGTATCAGGGAGGGAGGCTACACCTTC; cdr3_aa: CASTGGIREGGYTF
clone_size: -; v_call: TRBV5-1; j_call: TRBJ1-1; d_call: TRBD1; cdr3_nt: TGCGCCAGCAGCTGGGGGACAGGAGAAACCTCTGAAGCTTTCTTT; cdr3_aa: CASSWGTGETSEAFF
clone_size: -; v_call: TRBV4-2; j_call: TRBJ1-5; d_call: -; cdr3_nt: TGTGCCAGCAGCCAAGCCAGGGGACTCAATCAGCCCCAGCATTTT; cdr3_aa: CASSQARGLNQPQHF
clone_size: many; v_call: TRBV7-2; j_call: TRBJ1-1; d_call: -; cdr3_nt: TGTGCCAGCAGCCCCCCCCGAGGACGGCCGGATCACACTGAAGCTTTCTTT; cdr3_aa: CASSPPRGRPDHTEAFF
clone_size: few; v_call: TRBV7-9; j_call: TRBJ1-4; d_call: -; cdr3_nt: TGTGCCAGCAGCTTAGAGGCGGATGAAAAACTGTTTTTT; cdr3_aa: CASSLEADEKLFF
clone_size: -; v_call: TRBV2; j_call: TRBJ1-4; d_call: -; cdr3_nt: TGTGCCAGCAGTGAAGCCGGGACAAAAAAGCAGAAACTGTTTTTT; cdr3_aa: CASSEAGTKKQKLFF
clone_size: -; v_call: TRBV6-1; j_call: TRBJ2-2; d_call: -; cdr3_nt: TGTGCCAGCAGTTTCGAAACCAACCCGGCTGGGGAGCTGTTTTTT; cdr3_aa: CASSFETNPAGELFF
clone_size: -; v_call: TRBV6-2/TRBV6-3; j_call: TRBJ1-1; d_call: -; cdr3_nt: TGTGCCAGCACCCTCCTACAGGGTCCCATGAACACTGAAGCTTTCTTT; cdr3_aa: CASTLLQGPMNTEAFF
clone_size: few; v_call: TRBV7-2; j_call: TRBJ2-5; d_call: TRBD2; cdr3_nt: TGTGCCAGCAGCTACTATAGCGGGGCGGAGACCCAGTACTTC; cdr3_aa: CASSYYSGAETQYF
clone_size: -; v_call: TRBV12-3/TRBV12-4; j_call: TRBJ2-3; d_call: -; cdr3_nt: TGTGCCAGCAGGTGGGGTGGGGATACGCAGTATTTT; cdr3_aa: CASRWGGDTQYF
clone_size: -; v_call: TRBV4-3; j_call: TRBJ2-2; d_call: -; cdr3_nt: TGCGCCAGCAGCCAAGGGGAAGGCTCCGGGGAGCTGTTTTTT; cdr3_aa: CASSQGEGSGELFF
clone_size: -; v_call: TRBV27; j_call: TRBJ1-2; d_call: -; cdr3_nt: TGTGCCAGCAGTTTCTTTGGAGCAGGGTGGGGCTACACCTTC; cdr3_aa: CASSFFGAGWGYTF
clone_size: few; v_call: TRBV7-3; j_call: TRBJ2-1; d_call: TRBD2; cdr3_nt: TGTGCCAGCAGCCCCTCGAGCGGGGGGAACAATGAGCAGTTCTTC; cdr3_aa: CASSPSSGGNNEQFF
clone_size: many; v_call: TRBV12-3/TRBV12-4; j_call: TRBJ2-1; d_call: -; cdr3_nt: TGTGCCAGCAGTTTAGGGACAGCGCGGAACAATGAGCAGTTCTTC; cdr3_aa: CASSLGTARNNEQFF
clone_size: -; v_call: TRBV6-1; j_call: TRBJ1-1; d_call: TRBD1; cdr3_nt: TGTGCCAGCAGTCCTTGGACAGGGGGAGACACTGAAGCTTTCTTT; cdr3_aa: CASSPWTGGDTEAFF
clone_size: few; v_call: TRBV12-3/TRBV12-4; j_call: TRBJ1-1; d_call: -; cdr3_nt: TGTGCCAGCTCCTCAATGGGACACCTTTCTGCCGAGGGTACGGACACTGAAGCTTTCTTT; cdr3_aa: CASSSMGHLSAEGTDTEAFF
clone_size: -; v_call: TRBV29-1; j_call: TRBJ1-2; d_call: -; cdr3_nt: TGCAGCGTCGTACCCGGGACCGGCTATGGCTACACCTTC; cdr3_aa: CSVVPGTGYGYTF
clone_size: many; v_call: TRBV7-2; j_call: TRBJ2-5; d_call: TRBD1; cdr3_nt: TGTGCCAGCAGCTTGACAGGGGCGGTAAAAGAGACCCAGTACTTC; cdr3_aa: CASSLTGAVKETQYF
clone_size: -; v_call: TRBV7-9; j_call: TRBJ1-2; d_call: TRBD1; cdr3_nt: TGTGCCAGCAGCAAAATTGACAGGGTCTATGACTACACCTTC; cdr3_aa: CASSKIDRVYDYTF
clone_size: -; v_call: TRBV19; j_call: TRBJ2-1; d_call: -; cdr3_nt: TGTGCCAGTAGTAGAGGGACACCCGTGTACAATGAGCAGTTCTTC; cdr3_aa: CASSRGTPVYNEQFF
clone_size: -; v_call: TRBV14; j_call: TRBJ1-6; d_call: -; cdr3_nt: TGTGCCAGCAGCCAAGATACGGGGGCGCGGGGGAATTCACCCCTCCACTTT; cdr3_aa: CASSQDTGARGNSPLHF
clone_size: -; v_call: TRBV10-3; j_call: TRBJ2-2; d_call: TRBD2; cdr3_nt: TGTGCCATCAGTGGATGGACTAGCGGGGGCATGAACACCGGGGAGCTGTTTTTT; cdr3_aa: CAISGWTSGGMNTGELFF
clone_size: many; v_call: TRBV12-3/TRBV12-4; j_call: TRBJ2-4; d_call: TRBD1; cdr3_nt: TGTGCCAGCAGTTCCCGGGACAGTACAAACATTCAGTACTTC; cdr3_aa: CASSSRDSTNIQYF
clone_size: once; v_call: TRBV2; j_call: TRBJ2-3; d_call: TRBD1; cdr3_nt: TGTGCCAGCTTGAGGGGGACAGAAACCACAGATACGCAGTATTTT; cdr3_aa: CASLRGTETTDTQYF
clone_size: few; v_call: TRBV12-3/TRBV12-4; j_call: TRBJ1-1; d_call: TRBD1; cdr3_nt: TGTGCCAGCAGGGGGGACAGGGGAACTGAAGCTTTCTTT; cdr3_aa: CASRGDRGTEAFF
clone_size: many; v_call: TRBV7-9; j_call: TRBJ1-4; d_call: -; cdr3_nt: TGTGCCAGCAGCCCGCCAGGGGTCGAAAAACTGTTTTTT; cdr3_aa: CASSPPGVEKLFF
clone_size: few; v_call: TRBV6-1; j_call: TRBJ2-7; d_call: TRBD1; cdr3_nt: TGTGCCAGTAGGATACTACAGGGGACCTACGAGCAGTACTTC; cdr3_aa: CASRILQGTYEQYF
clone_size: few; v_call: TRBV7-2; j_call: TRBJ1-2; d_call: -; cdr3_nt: TGTGCCAGCAGCCGGATAGCGAATGGCTACACCTTC; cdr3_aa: CASSRIANGYTF
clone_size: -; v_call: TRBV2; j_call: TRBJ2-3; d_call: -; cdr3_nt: TGTGCCAGCAGTGATACGGGGAGGTCGATCGATACGCAGTATTTT; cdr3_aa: CASSDTGRSIDTQYF
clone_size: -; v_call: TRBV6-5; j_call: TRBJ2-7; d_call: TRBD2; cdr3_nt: TGTGCCAGCAGTTTGACTAGCGGGGGGCTCTACGAGCAGTACTTC; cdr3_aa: CASSLTSGGLYEQYF
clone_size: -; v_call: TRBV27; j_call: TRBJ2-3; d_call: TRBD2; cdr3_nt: TGTGCCTGCGCTAGCGGGGGGACCCTCACAGATACGCAGTATTTT; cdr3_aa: CACASGGTLTDTQYF
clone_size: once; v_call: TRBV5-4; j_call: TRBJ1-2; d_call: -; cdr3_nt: TGTGCCAACAGCTTCAGGGGCGGCTACACCTTC; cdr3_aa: CANSFRGGYTF
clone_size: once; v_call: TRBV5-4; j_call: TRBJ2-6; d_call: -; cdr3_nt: TGTGCCAGCAGCTTGGGGTACTGGCTTTCTGGGGCCAACGTCCTGACTTTC; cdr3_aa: CASSLGYWLSGANVLTF
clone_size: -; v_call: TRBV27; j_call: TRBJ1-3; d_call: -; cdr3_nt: TGTGCCAGCAGCCCGGGCGCCGGGCCGGGAAACACCATATATTTT; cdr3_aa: CASSPGAGPGNTIYF
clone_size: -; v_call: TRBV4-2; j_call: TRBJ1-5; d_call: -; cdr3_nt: TGTGCCAGCAGCCAAGTGAAACAGGGTGTCCAGCCCCAGCATTTT; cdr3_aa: CASSQVKQGVQPQHF
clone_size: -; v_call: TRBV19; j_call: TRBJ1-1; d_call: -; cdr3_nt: TGTGCCACCTCCCCCGGGAACACTGAAGCTTTCTTT; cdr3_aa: CATSPGNTEAFF
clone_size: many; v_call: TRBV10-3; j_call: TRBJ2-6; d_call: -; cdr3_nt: TGTGCCATCAGAGAGAGGGAACAGGCTTCTGGGGCCAACGTCCTGACTTTC; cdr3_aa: CAIREREQASGANVLTF
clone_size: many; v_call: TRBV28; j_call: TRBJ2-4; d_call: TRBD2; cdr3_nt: TGTGCCAGCAGTTTAGTCGGGGGGGGAGCCAAAAACATTCAGTACTTC; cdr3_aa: CASSLVGGGAKNIQYF
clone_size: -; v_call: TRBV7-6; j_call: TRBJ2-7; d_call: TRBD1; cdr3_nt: TGTGTCAGCAGCACCCGACAGGGACCGAGAGAGCAGTACTTC; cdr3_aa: CVSSTRQGPREQYF
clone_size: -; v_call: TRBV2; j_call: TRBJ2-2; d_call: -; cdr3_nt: TGTGCCAGCGTCCGAGACTCACTTAGGACCGGGGAGCTGTTTTTT; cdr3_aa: CASVRDSLRTGELFF